This TCR beta chain was retrieved from a study of OX40 agonist ivuxolimab in advanced cancers. As for the study more broadly: The costimulatory receptor OX40 (CD134) was targeted by ivuxolimab, a fully human IgG2 agonistic monoclonal antibody. Intravenous ivuxolimab was administered to patients every 2 weeks at six dose levels: 0.01, 0.1, 0.3, 1.5, 3 and 10 mg/kg. Of the roughly 51 dose-escalation patients, hepatocellular carcinoma was present in around 20, melanoma in around 15, renal cell carcinoma in 9 and head and neck cancer in 9. In the dose-escalation cohort, 65% to 90% of patients were male, and the mean age was approximately 64 years, with a range of roughly 20 to 85. Patients were allowed to have had prior anti-PD-1, anti-PD-L1 or anti-CTLA-4 therapy, and approximately 37% of the dose-escalation patients had been treated with checkpoint inhibitors. Partial responses occurred in three dose-escalation patients: two with cutaneous melanoma and one with hepatocellular carcinoma. Peripheral TCRbeta sequencing was intended to test whether TCR sequence diversity was altered and clonal T-cell expansion was caused by ivuxolimab. The monotherapy dose-escalation portion (N ≈ 50 patients) of the phase I ivuxolimab trial is reported in the paper.

For sequencing of the TCRbeta CDR3 region, genomic DNA was extracted from the sorted cells. The immunoSEQ Assay was used to sequence the TCRbeta CDR3 regions. The table was pulled from immuneACCESS by TCRdb, which kept in-frame rearrangements only. Such tables lose some clones; where checked, under half of the loss comes from unresolved V genes, and the rest has no known cause. The sample has more than 60,000 clones on record, approximately 90% of them singletons. The ten top clones hold more than 13% of the sample. Here is what the overall study found, with its caveats: At doses of 0.1 to 3.0 mg/kg, clonal expansion of both CD4+ and CD8+ T cells in blood was seen between baseline and week 6. Low levels of normalized T-cell clonal expansion were also seen in some patients who did not respond. Which antigens the clonally expanded peripheral T cells were specific for was not determined. After ivuxolimab, expanded clones were on average more numerous among CD8+ T cells than among CD4+ T cells. Partial responders in the 0.1-3.0 mg/kg groups had among the lowest normalized peripheral clonal expansion, especially among CD8+ T cells.

The trial excluded patients who had a history of autoimmune disease or were on systemic immunosuppression. In every dose cohort, peripheral blood was drawn for TCR sequencing at baseline, cycle 4 day 1, and cycle 7 day 1. Samples were obtained from an open-label, multicenter, first-in-human phase I dose-escalation trial of ivuxolimab. Adults with locally advanced or metastatic melanoma, renal cell carcinoma, hepatocellular carcinoma or head and neck squamous cell carcinoma were enrolled in the trial. Before TCR sequencing, CD4+ T cells and CD8+ T cells from peripheral blood were sorted into separate populations. This clone was counted only a few times. Its antigen is not yet known. One base away there is no much larger clone; base qualities are not given. The source material was CD4+ or CD8+ T cells sorted from blood, sampled in a trial of the OX40 agonist ivuxolimab. The TCR was taken from an adult with an advanced solid tumor such as melanoma, head and neck, liver or kidney cancer.

The CDR3 corresponds to CASSLRGSYQETQYF. The DNA sequence is given as TGTGCCAGCAGTTTAAGGGGGTCATACCAAGAGACCCAGTACTTC. The chain couples TRBV28 to TRBJ2-5, with a weak D call of TRBD1 (6 bases match). The CDR3, from cysteine to phenylalanine, totals 15 residues. This entry keeps only the CDR3 DNA: 45 bases, framed from base 1. V was cut back by 2 bases and J by 0 bases, leaving a gap of 10 bases between them. Sequences MDHEN (CDR1) and SYDVKM (CDR2) are obtained from the germline V gene. Joined to the reference TRBV28 and TRBJ2-5 proteins, this CDR3 gives the full variable domain: DVKVTQSSRYLVKRTGEKVFLECVQDMDHENMFWYRQDPGLGLRLIYFSYDVKMKEKGDIPEGYSVSREKKERFSLILESASTNQTSMYLCASSLRGSYQETQYFGPGTRLLVL.